The 31 T cell receptor beta chains given below trace back to one sample, sequenced in a study of EBV T-cell therapy then PD-1 blockade in nasopharyngeal carcinoma. Treatment specified: AdE1-LMPpoly-expanded autologous EBV-specific T-cell therapy followed by anti-PD-1 nivolumab. TCRdb keeps only in-frame clones here, not all; method: immunoSEQ multiplex PCR. The table lists around 23,000 clones, 84% of them singletons. The antigens for these receptors are not known. The specimen was CD8+ T cells from blood, collected at approximately day 64 from a patient whose treatment included autologous EBV-specific T cells and nivolumab. These receptors came from a man aged 40-49 years with nasopharyngeal carcinoma.

The chain carries TRBV5-1 and TRBJ2-1, with TRBD1 identical over 8 bases. Germline V gene lookup returns CDR1 SGHRS and CDR2 YFSETQ. The CDR3 is 16 amino acids. With V trimmed by 0 bases and J by 3 bases, 5 bases remained unmatched. CDR3 nucleotide sequence: TGCGCCAGCAGCTTGGATGGGACAGGTTTCTACAATGAGCAGTTCTTC. This encodes CASSLDGTGFYNEQFF. The full variable domain, completed using reference TRBV5-1 and TRBJ2-1, is KAGVTQTPRYLIKTRGQQVTLSCSPISGHRSVSWYQQTPGQGLQFLFEYFSETQRNKGNFPGRFSGRQFSNSRSEMNVSTLELGDSALYLCASSLDGTGFYNEQFFGPGTRLTVL.

This chain connects TRBV6-2 or TRBV6-3 to TRBJ2-3; 10 nucleotides align to TRBD2. Germline V gene sequence: CDR1 MNHEY, CDR2 SVGEGT. The CDR3 extends over 15 amino acids. With 6 bases clipped from V and 4 bases from J, the junction kept 7 bases outside the gene matches. The CDR3 sequence is CASSPSGGASDTQYF. In DNA, the CDR3 is TGTGCCAGCAGCCCCAGCGGGGGGGCCTCAGATACGCAGTATTTT.

This chain links TRBV9 with TRBJ2-7; D gene uncertain. The CDR3 is made up of 13 amino acids. Per germline, CDR1 SGDLS and CDR2 YYNGEE. Trimming left V 3 bases short and J 1 base short, with 8 bases between. DNA for the CDR3: TGTGCCAGCAGCGGCGACACTTCCTACGAGCAGTACTTC. This gives the protein CASSGDTSYEQYF.

The chain couples TRBV24-1 to TRBJ1-1, with D perhaps matching TRBD1 (5 bases). Trimming left V 5 bases short and J 3 bases short, with 9 bases between. The CDR3 contains 13 residues. Germline V lookup: CDR1 KGHDR, CDR2 SFDVKD. CDR3 amino acids: CATSAARDTEAFF. The CDR3 bases are TGTGCCACCAGTGCGGCCAGGGACACTGAAGCTTTCTTT.

V and J are TRBV3-1 (or the pseudogene TRBV3-2) and TRBJ2-3, with no clear D. CDR3 length equals 17 residues. V was cut by 3 bases and J by 6 bases, with 22 bases left in between. CDR1 is LGHDT, CDR2 YNNKEL, per germline (reference sequence). DNA of the CDR3: TGTGCCAGCAGCCATCAAGTTCCCATTTGTATGCAGGATACGCAGTATTTT. It is translated as CASSHQVPICMQDTQYF.

This sequence joins TRBV24-1 and TRBJ2-2, with D possibly TRBD1 on 6 matching bases. With 6 bases removed from V and 5 bases from J, the gap between germline ends came to 15 bases. This CDR3 is built from 15 residues. CDR1 and CDR2 (germline): KGHDR, SFDVKD. The CDR3 sequence is CATSNRDIHTGELFF. The CDR3 DNA reads as TGTGCCACCAGTAATCGGGACATTCATACCGGGGAGCTGTTTTTT.

The chain recombines TRBV5-1 with TRBJ2-7; D possibly matches TRBD1 or TRBD2 (6 bases each). CDR3 length equals 14 residues. Germline V gene lookup returns CDR1 SGHRS and CDR2 YFSETQ. V was shortened by 4 bases and J by 2 bases, with 13 bases between the two germline ends. The chain's CDR3 is CASSPRGPTYEQYF. CDR3 DNA sequence: TGCGCCAGCAGCCCACGGGGGCCGACCTACGAGCAGTACTTC. The full variable domain, in which reference TRBV5-1 and TRBJ2-7 provide the parts outside the CDR3, is KAGVTQTPRYLIKTRGQQVTLSCSPISGHRSVSWYQQTPGQGLQFLFEYFSETQRNKGNFPGRFSGRQFSNSRSEMNVSTLELGDSALYLCASSPRGPTYEQYFGPGTRLTVT.

The chain carries TRBV7-3 and TRBJ2-6; D is unresolved. The CDR3 has 14 residues. The germline CDR1 and CDR2 sequences are SGHTA and FQGTGA. Trimming left V 3 bases short and J 7 bases short, with 10 bases between. DNA of the CDR3: TGTGCCAGCAGCTTCCTGGGTGCTGCCAACGTCCTGACTTTC. This codes for CASSFLGAANVLTF.

The chain employs TRBV4-3 and TRBJ1-1; D uncertain. CDR3 length equals 14 residues. Germline loops: CDR1 LGHNA, CDR2 YSLEER. The V end was cut by 4 bases, the J end by 0 bases, with 9 bases between. The CDR3 protein is CASSLRRLNTEAFF. CDR3 coding DNA: TGCGCCAGCAGCCTCCGGCGGTTGAACACTGAAGCTTTCTTT.

The V gene is TRBV28, the J gene TRBJ1-1; D might be TRBD1 (5 bases). Germline V gives CDR1 MDHEN, CDR2 SYDVKM. This CDR3 comprises 14 residues. The ends were cut back, 1 base at V and 5 bases at J, with 11 bases in the middle. For the CDR3, the DNA is TGTGCCAGCAGTTTATATCGGGGGAAGACTGAAGCTTTCTTT. Amino acid sequence: CASSLYRGKTEAFF.

The rearrangement uses TRBV7-8 and TRBJ2-2, with a tentative D call TRBD2 (5 bases). The germline V gene encodes CDR1 SGHVS and CDR2 FQNEAQ. V was shortened by 2 bases and J by 2 bases, with 9 bases between the two germline ends. The CDR3 has 15 residues. The CDR3 sequence is CASSLRRRNTGELFF. The CDR3 DNA is TGTGCCAGCAGCTTAAGGAGGCGAAACACCGGGGAGCTGTTTTTT.

The chain has TRBV5-4 and TRBJ1-1; 7 positions agree with TRBD1. Germline V gene lookup returns CDR1 SGHNT and CDR2 YYREEE (reference sequence). The CDR3 totals 13 residues. The V segment lost 4 bases and the J segment 1 base; nucleotides outside the gene matches: 1. The CDR3 loop is CASSQGGNTEAFF. CDR3 sequence (DNA): TGTGCCAGCAGCCAGGGGGGGAACACTGAAGCTTTCTTT.

The V call is TRBV19, the J call TRBJ1-5, with a tentative D call TRBD1 (6 bases). Germline values: CDR1 LNHDA, CDR2 SQIVND (reference sequence). This CDR3 has 17 amino acids. V was cut by 4 bases and J by 4 bases, with 20 bases left in between. This chain's CDR3 is CASSKPPTGSPNQPQHF. The CDR3 DNA is TGTGCCAGTAGTAAGCCCCCCACAGGGTCTCCTAATCAGCCCCAGCATTTT.

V usage is TRBV12-3 or TRBV12-4 and J usage is TRBJ1-2, with D unresolved. The CDR3 has 12 amino acids. Trimming took off 5 bases at V and 2 bases at J, with 6 bases between the two ends. CDR3 DNA: TGTGCCAGCAGTCAAGCGAACTATGGCTACACCTTC. This encodes CASSQANYGYTF.

V gene TRBV4-3 combines with J gene TRBJ2-4; D ambiguous. CDR1 is LGHNA, CDR2 YSLEER, per germline. Trimming removed 6 bases at V and 5 bases at J, with 8 bases between. The CDR3 loop spans 12 amino acids. This chain's CDR3 is CASSGWENIQYF. CDR3 nucleotide sequence: TGCGCCAGCAGTGGCTGGGAAAACATTCAGTACTTC.

V and J are TRBV29-1 and TRBJ2-1; D is undetermined. Trimming took 8 bases from V and 10 from J, leaving 12 bases between them. Germline CDR1 reads SQVTM; CDR2 reads ANQGSEA. CDR3 length equals 10 residues. Here the CDR3 reads CSSRLSEQFF. In nucleotides, the CDR3 is TGCAGCTCCCGTCTATCGGAGCAGTTCTTC.

The CDR3 region is CSVEALDSGNTIYF. In DNA, the CDR3 is TGCAGCGTTGAAGCCCTCGACTCTGGAAACACCATATATTTT. The chain couples TRBV29-1 to TRBJ1-3; D is unclear. CDR3 length: 14 amino acids. V lost 1 base to trimming and J lost 0 bases, with 7 bases between them. The germline CDR1 and CDR2 sequences are SQVTM and ANQGSEA.

This clone has just a few counts. The V and J genes are TRBV6-1 and TRBJ1-1; no definite D call. Germline V CDR1 and CDR2: MNHNS, SASEGT. The V end was cut by 3 bases, the J end by 5 bases, with 16 bases between. The CDR3 runs to 15 residues. The CDR3 DNA sequence: TGTGCCAGCAGTGATTCGGGCTCCGCGGGAACTGAAGCTTTCTTT. It specifies CASSDSGSAGTEAFF.

V gene TRBV6-5 combines with J gene TRBJ2-3; possibly TRBD2 for D (5 bases). This CDR3 contains 16 residues. V shed 0 bases and J shed 3 bases, with 13 bases lying between them. Germline CDR1 and CDR2: MNHEY and SVGAGI. CDR3 loop: CASSYSRDLYTDTQYF. DNA for the CDR3: TGTGCCAGCAGTTACTCGAGGGATCTCTATACAGATACGCAGTATTTT.

This rearrangement joins TRBV29-1 to TRBJ1-1; D is possibly TRBD1 (5 bases). Trimming left V 3 bases short and J 3 bases short, with 8 bases between. Per the germline V gene, CDR1 is SQVTM and CDR2 is ANQGSEA. This CDR3 contains 12 residues. The CDR3 here is CSVEGVYTEAFF. CDR3 bases: TGCAGCGTTGAGGGGGTTTACACTGAAGCTTTCTTT.

This clone was seen a few times. The V call is TRBV5-5, the J call TRBJ2-1; D call uncertain. The V gene lost 3 bases and the J gene lost 0 bases, with 13 bases spanning the gap. CDR3 length equals 16 residues. CDR1 is SGHKS, CDR2 YYEKEE, per germline (reference sequence). The CDR3 loop reads CASSSPDLDSYNEQFF. DNA for the CDR3: TGTGCCAGCAGCTCACCGGACCTGGACTCCTACAATGAGCAGTTCTTC.

The genes are TRBV5-6 and TRBJ2-7, with 9 bases fitting TRBD2. Germline V gene lookup returns CDR1 SGHDT and CDR2 YYEEEE. V shed 4 bases and J 4 bases; nucleotides not matched to a gene: 9. The CDR3 loop spans 15 amino acids. The CDR3 DNA is TGTGCCAGCAGCGCTCACGGGACTAGCTTGTACGAGCAGTACTTC. Protein: CASSAHGTSLYEQYF.

V is TRBV4-1 and J is TRBJ1-4; 8 bases are shared with TRBD1. The CDR3 totals 14 residues. From germline, CDR1 is MGHRA and CDR2 YSYEKL. Losses at the gene ends were 4 bases for V and 5 bases for J; bases not matched to a gene: 3. The DNA for the CDR3 is TGCGCCAGCAGCCCCAGGACAGGGAATGAAAAACTGTTTTTT. Its protein product is CASSPRTGNEKLFF.

The CDR3 DNA follows: TGTGCCAGCAGTCCCTATAGCAATCAGCCCCAGCATTTT. Translation: CASSPYSNQPQHF. The chain has TRBV27 and TRBJ1-5; D call uncertain. Trimming left V 5 bases short and J 0 bases short, with 5 bases between. The CDR3 loop spans 13 amino acids. From germline, CDR1 is MNHEY and CDR2 SMNVEV (reference sequence).

The chain's CDR3 is CASSVREYGKAHTEAFF. CDR3 DNA sequence: TGTGCCAGCAGCGTAAGGGAATACGGGAAGGCGCACACTGAAGCTTTCTTT. The rearrangement uses TRBV9 and TRBJ1-1; no definite D call. V lost 1 base and J 3 bases, leaving 19 bases between the germline ends. This CDR3 region has 17 residues. CDR1 is SGDLS, CDR2 YYNGEE, per germline.

The rearrangement links TRBV16 to TRBJ1-4; 10 bases fit TRBD1. CDR3 length: 14 amino acids. Looked up from germline, CDR1 is KGHSY and CDR2 is FQNENV. J gave up 7 bases and V 4 bases, and 3 bases lay outside the gene matches. CDR3 loop: CASSPTGGTEKLFF. For the CDR3, the DNA is TGTGCCAGCAGCCCGACAGGGGGCACTGAAAAACTGTTTTTT.

V gene TRBV6-5 combines with J gene TRBJ1-4; 7 positions agree with TRBD1. The CDR3 contains 15 residues. With 1 base clipped from V and 8 bases from J, the junction kept 7 bases outside the gene matches. CDR1 and CDR2 (germline): MNHEY, SVGAGI. In DNA, the CDR3 is TGTGCCAGCAGTTACTGGGCAGGGGGTCGGGAAAAACTGTTTTTT. This sequence encodes CASSYWAGGREKLFF.

This clone was seen once. The rearrangement links TRBV7-2 to TRBJ2-4, with TRBD2 matching 11 bases. Trimming took 4 bases from V and 0 from J; bases not matched to a gene: 11. Germline V gene sequence: CDR1 SGHTA, CDR2 FQGNSA. The CDR3 is 19 amino acids. The DNA for the CDR3 is TGTGCCAGCAGCTCCCACCGAGCTAGCGGGGGGATAGCCAAAAACATTCAGTACTTC. It is translated as CASSSHRASGGIAKNIQYF.

This chain connects TRBV5-1 to TRBJ2-1; D possibly uses TRBD1 or TRBD2 (6 bases each). The germline V gene encodes CDR1 SGHRS and CDR2 YFSETQ. This CDR3 is built from 14 residues. The V end lost 6 bases, the J end lost 0 bases, and 10 bases lay between the germline ends. DNA for the CDR3: TGCGCCAGCACCGGGGGCCCCTCCTACAATGAGCAGTTCTTC. It translates to CASTGGPSYNEQFF.

The rearrangement uses TRBV23-1 and TRBJ2-2; D is perhaps TRBD2 (5 bases). TRBV23-1 is labeled an ORF, and its function is uncertain. The CDR3 is 14 amino acids. Between the trimmed V and J ends, which lost 10 bases and 7 bases, there was a span of 19 bases. The CDR3 reads CAIMDRGWGGELFF. The DNA for the CDR3 is TGCGCCATCATGGACCGGGGTTGGGGCGGGGAGCTGTTTTTT.

V gene TRBV9 combines with J gene TRBJ2-5; D tentatively reads TRBD1 or TRBD2 (6 bases each). The V gene lost 4 bases and the J gene lost 5 bases, with 18 bases spanning the gap. The CDR3 has 15 amino acids. Germline loops: CDR1 SGDLS, CDR2 YYNGEE. As DNA, the CDR3 is TGTGCCAGCAGCCCGTCAGGGGACTTCGGTGAGACCCAGTACTTC. It encodes CASSPSGDFGETQYF.